The source of this TCR beta chain is a study of T-cell memory formation after mild COVID-19. CDR3 length equals 15 residues. CDR1 and CDR2 from the germline V gene are SGDLS and YYNGEE. The trim removed 6 bases at V and 6 bases at J, leaving 10 bases unmatched. TCRdb re-called the 5' RACE reads with MiXCR, one entry per CDR3 protein. The table lists almost 350,000 distinct CDR3 sequences, 20% to 25% of them singletons. Sequenced material: PBMCs or a T cell subset sorted from them (not recorded which). The sequence was obtained from a young man who had mild COVID-19 (a few samples of this study predate the infection). Cell type and time point are not known. The chain carries TRBV9 and TRBJ2-2; 8 bases line up with TRBD1. The CDR3 bases are TGTGCCAGCACAAATGACAGGGGCCTTGCCGGGGAGCTGTTTTTT. Translated, it gives CASTNDRGLAGELFF.